One and the same sample provided the 24 T cell receptor beta chains below, sequenced in a study of control samples from healthy donors and cancer patients. Produced via immunoSEQ multiplex PCR; TCRdb's table is partial and in-frame only. Of over 60,000 clones listed, roughly 89% are singletons. Sequenced: PBMCs. The receptors were sampled from a woman aged 55 to 70 with head and neck cancer.

The rearrangement joins TRBV5-1 to TRBJ2-5; D may correspond to TRBD1 or TRBD2 (6 bases each). This CDR3 region has 14 residues. The V end lost 5 bases, the J end lost 5 bases, and 16 bases lay between the germline ends. Germline V gene sequence: CDR1 SGHRS, CDR2 YFSETQ. CDR3 protein: CASRLRGDIETQYF. The CDR3 coding sequence is TGCGCCAGCAGACTGAGGGGGGACATCGAGACCCAGTACTTC. Looking up the rest from reference TRBV5-1 and TRBJ2-5 gives the full variable domain: KAGVTQTPRYLIKTRGQQVTLSCSPISGHRSVSWYQQTPGQGLQFLFEYFSETQRNKGNFPGRFSGRQFSNSRSEMNVSTLELGDSALYLCASRLRGDIETQYFGPGTRLLVL.

The chain uses TRBV18 and TRBJ2-1; 14 nucleotides match TRBD2. V shed 6 bases and J 5 bases; nucleotides not matched to a gene: 3. The CDR3 contains 15 residues. Germline V gene lookup returns CDR1 KGHSH and CDR2 LQKENI. The CDR3 DNA reads as TGTGCCAGCTCCCCGGGACTAGCGGGGGACAATGAGCAGTTCTTC. Translating gives CASSPGLAGDNEQFF.

This chain joins TRBV6-5 and TRBJ2-2; 8 nucleotides agree with TRBD2. V was pared by 6 bases and J by 2 bases, with 5 bases of the junction left unmatched. CDR1 is MNHEY and CDR2 is SVGAGI in the germline V gene. The CDR3 length is 15 residues. CDR3 sequence: CASRVAGQNTGELFF. CDR3 nucleotide sequence: TGTGCCAGCAGGGTAGCGGGGCAAAACACCGGGGAGCTGTTTTTT.

The rearrangement uses TRBV7-2 and TRBJ2-7; the D is unclear. The CDR3 consists of 15 residues. Germline lookup yields CDR1 SGHTA and CDR2 FQGNSA. Between the trimmed V and J ends, which lost 0 bases and 0 bases, there was a span of 9 bases. CDR3 residues: CASSLAYDPSYEQYF. Written as DNA, the CDR3 is TGTGCCAGCAGCTTAGCGTACGACCCCTCCTACGAGCAGTACTTC.

This clone was observed a single time. This sample also contains other DNA sequences that code for the same CDR3. This rearrangement joins TRBV7-3 to TRBJ2-7; either TRBD1 or TRBD2 may supply D (7 bases each). Trimming took 5 bases from V and 3 from J, leaving 14 bases between them. The length of the CDR3 is 14 residues. Per the germline V gene, CDR1 is SGHTA and CDR2 is FQGTGA. The CDR3 region has the DNA TGTGCCAGCAGCCCAGGGGGGGGCAGCTACGAGCAGTACTTC. It encodes CASSPGGGSYEQYF.

The chain employs TRBV6-4 and TRBJ2-1; TRBD1 matches at 7 bases. The junction had 10 bases not matched to a gene; V was cut back by 2 bases and J by 15 bases. Germline V gene data show CDR1 as MRHNA and CDR2 as SNTAGT. This CDR3 has 13 residues. The CDR3 DNA is TGTGCCAGCAGTGACCGGAGACAGGGAGTGGTGTTCTTC. Translating it yields CASSDRRQGVVFF.

The chain is built from TRBV9 and TRBJ1-6; D is unclear. The CDR3 is 14 residues long. The V and J ends lost 7 bases and 0 bases respectively, with 8 bases between them. The germline V gene encodes CDR1 SGDLS and CDR2 YYNGEE. CDR3 amino acids: CASRTGSYNSPLHF. In DNA form, the CDR3 reads TGTGCCAGCCGTACCGGCTCCTATAATTCACCCCTCCACTTT.

The V call is TRBV5-4, the J call TRBJ1-4; D unresolved. V lost 4 bases, J lost 7 bases, and 14 bases lay in between. The germline V gene encodes CDR1 SGHNT and CDR2 YYREEE (reference sequence). The CDR3 sequence is 14 residues long. The CDR3 protein is CASSVSGIGEKLFF. For the CDR3, the DNA is TGTGCCAGCAGCGTATCCGGGATAGGTGAAAAACTGTTTTTT.

About this clone itself: Other nucleotide sequences from this sample produce the same CDR3. The chain combines TRBV7-9 with TRBJ1-2; D call uncertain. Trimming took 8 bases from V and 5 from J, leaving 9 bases between them. Germline-derived CDR1 and CDR2 are SEHNR and FQNEAQ (reference sequence). CDR3 size: 11 residues. The CDR3 nucleotides read TGTGCCAGCGGTGGGGTTTATGGCTACACCTTC. Its translation is CASGGVYGYTF.

The V and J genes are TRBV19 and TRBJ1-1, with no clear D. The V end lost 7 bases, the J end lost 4 bases, and 13 bases lay between the germline ends. The CDR3 has 13 residues. CDR1 and CDR2 (germline): LNHDA, SQIVND (reference sequence). This CDR3 is CASTPRGGTEAFF. The CDR3 DNA sequence: TGTGCCAGTACTCCTCGAGGTGGCACTGAAGCTTTCTTT.

The V call is TRBV13, the J call TRBJ2-1; 8 bases are shared with TRBD2. The length of the CDR3 is 16 residues. With V trimmed by 5 bases and J by 0 bases, 6 bases remained unmatched. The germline V gene encodes CDR1 PRHDT and CDR2 FYEKMQ (reference sequence). CDR3 in amino acids: CASSTATSGSYNEQFF. The DNA for the CDR3 is TGTGCCAGCAGCACAGCTACTAGCGGCTCCTACAATGAGCAGTTCTTC.

This clone was observed a handful of times. V gene TRBV19 combines with J gene TRBJ2-7; 8 bases are a match to TRBD2. Germline trimming cut 6 bases from V and 5 bases from J; bases unmatched to any gene: 6. Per the germline V gene, CDR1 is LNHDA and CDR2 is SQIVND (reference sequence). This CDR3 is 13 amino acids long. CDR3 amino acids: CASSGRAADEQYF. CDR3 nucleotides: TGTGCCAGTAGCGGGAGGGCCGCTGACGAGCAGTACTTC.

This chain connects TRBV30 to TRBJ1-4; no definite D call. Trimming took off 2 bases at V and 2 bases at J, with 6 bases between the two ends. The germline gives CDR1 GTSNPN, CDR2 SVGIG (reference sequence). The CDR3 consists of 13 residues. CDR3 sequence: CAWSKGTNEKLFF. DNA for the CDR3: TGTGCCTGGAGTAAAGGGACTAATGAAAAACTGTTTTTT. The full variable domain, completed using reference TRBV30 and TRBJ1-4, is SQTIHQWPATLVQPVGSPLSLECTVEGTSNPNLYWYRQAAGRGLQLLFYSVGIGQISSEVPQNLSASRPQDRQFILSSKKLLLSDSGFYLCAWSKGTNEKLFFGSGTQLSVL.

This clone appeared once. This chain links TRBV5-4 with TRBJ1-3, with 9 positions matching TRBD1. J was trimmed by 1 base and V by 3 bases; bases with no gene match: 17. The CDR3 has 20 residues. Per germline, CDR1 SGHNT and CDR2 YYREEE (reference sequence). The CDR3, as DNA: TGTGCCAGCAGCTATGCCCCGGGACAGGGACTTAAAACTTCTGGAAACACCATATATTTT. It specifies CASSYAPGQGLKTSGNTIYF.

This sequence joins TRBV7-2 and TRBJ2-3; TRBD2 matches at 8 bases. There are 17 residues in the CDR3. Unmatched junction bases numbered 15, after V lost 5 bases and J lost 5 bases. Germline assignment: CDR1 SGHTA and CDR2 FQGNSA. CDR3 region: CASSTTLAGMGGDTQYF. The CDR3 coding sequence is TGTGCCAGCAGCACCACCTTAGCGGGAATGGGTGGAGATACGCAGTATTTT.

This chain links TRBV18 with TRBJ2-7; 8 bases are shared with TRBD2. The CDR3 totals 13 residues. V was pared by 2 bases and J by 4 bases, with 1 base of the junction left unmatched. CDR1 KGHSH and CDR2 LQKENI come from the germline V gene. The CDR3 DNA reads TGTGCCAGCTCACCAGCTAGCGGGTACGAGCAGTACTTC. This encodes CASSPASGYEQYF.

J is TRBJ2-3 and V is TRBV21-1. TRBV21-1 is a pseudogene segment. The CDR3 covers 16 residues. CDR3 loop: CASSMPGPPRGDTQYF. CDR3 bases: TGTGCCAGCAGCATGCCGGGACCCCCAAGGGGAGATACGCAGTATTTT.

The rearrangement uses TRBV6-5 and TRBJ2-3; 9 nucleotides agree with TRBD1. The V segment lost 6 bases and the J segment 1 base; nucleotides outside the gene matches: 5. The CDR3 covers 15 residues. Germline V gene data show CDR1 as MNHEY and CDR2 as SVGAGI. Here the CDR3 reads CASRGQGWGTDTQYF. CDR3 bases: TGTGCCAGCAGGGGACAGGGTTGGGGCACAGATACGCAGTATTTT.

This clone has only one observation. The rearrangement links TRBV6-5 to TRBJ1-6; no definite D call. This CDR3 is 14 amino acids long. The germline gives CDR1 MNHEY, CDR2 SVGAGI. Trimming left V 11 bases short and J 0 bases short, with 11 bases between. CDR3 in amino acids: CAARESSYNSPLHF. The CDR3 region has the DNA TGTGCCGCAAGGGAGAGCTCCTATAATTCACCCCTCCACTTT.

V gene TRBV11-2 combines with J gene TRBJ2-1; D is uncertain. V gave up 5 bases and J gave up 8 bases, with 13 bases separating them. This CDR3 is built from 13 residues. CDR1 and CDR2 from the germline V gene are SGHAT and FQNNGV. CDR3: CASSLRRTDEQFF. CDR3 nucleotide sequence: TGTGCCAGCAGCCTCCGTCGTACCGATGAGCAGTTCTTC.

The chain uses TRBV2 and TRBJ2-1; 13 bases agree with TRBD2. Germline CDR1 SNHLY, CDR2 FYNNEI. The CDR3 covers 14 residues. Germline trimming cut 8 bases from V and 7 bases from J; bases unmatched to any gene: 5. CDR3 region: CASVGLAGKNEQFF. The CDR3 DNA is TGTGCCAGCGTGGGACTAGCGGGAAAGAATGAGCAGTTCTTC. Variable domain in full (rest from reference TRBV2 and TRBJ2-1): EPEVTQTPSHQVTQMGQEVILRCVPISNHLYFYWYRQILGQKVEFLVSFYNNEISEKSEIFDDQFSVERPDGSNFTLKIRSTKLEDSAMYFCASVGLAGKNEQFFGPGTRLTVL.

The count of this clone is one. The chain joins TRBV5-1 to TRBJ2-2; maybe TRBD2 (6 bases). V shed 2 bases and J shed 6 bases, with 17 bases lying between them. This CDR3 is built from 16 residues. In germline, CDR1 is SGHRS, CDR2 YFSETQ. In nucleotides, the CDR3 is TGCGCCAGCAGCTTAACGGGAGAGAGGGGAGCCGGGGAGCTGTTTTTT. It specifies CASSLTGERGAGELFF.

The V gene is TRBV5-4, the J gene TRBJ2-7; no reliable D call. V dropped 5 bases and J dropped 1 base, with 10 bases sitting between them. In germline, CDR1 is SGHNT, CDR2 YYREEE (reference sequence). The CDR3 has 13 amino acids. The CDR3 DNA reads as TGTGCCAGCAGTCCGGACGCTTCCTACGAGCAGTACTTC. This gives the protein CASSPDASYEQYF.

This clone was seen a single time. The rearrangement links TRBV5-6 to TRBJ1-2; D uncertain. The CDR3 runs 16 residues. The germline V and J ends were trimmed by 4 bases and 4 bases, with 20 bases remaining between them. CDR1 is SGHDT and CDR2 is YYEEEE in the germline V gene. The CDR3 coding sequence is TGTGCCAGCAGCGACACTGCGGCGGGGTTTAGCTATGGCTACACCTTC. Translation: CASSDTAAGFSYGYTF.